The clone carrying this T cell receptor beta chain has a count of ten or more. Its antigen is not known. This sample was included in a study of CD8+CD57+ T cells in acquired aplastic anemia. Study context: An average of around 3.5 ug of DNA was obtained from sorted CD4+ and CD8+ cells. Healthy donors averaged approximately 9.9 million reads for CD4+ cells. Findings and limits, study-wide: CD8+ Simpson's diversity did not differ significantly between patients and controls. Patients and controls were found to share fewer than 35 CD8+ CDR3 sequences.

Germline V gene sequence: CDR1 SGDLS, CDR2 YYNGEE. Trimming removed 0 bases from V and 0 bases from J; junction bases left unmatched: 3. The CDR3 extends over 17 amino acids. Both TCR beta VDJ combination and CDR3 sequence profiling were carried out. Genomic DNA was the template for this profiling. TCRdb reprocessed the reads via MiXCR and lists one record per CDR3 protein. The sample records about 110,000 distinct CDR3 sequences, roughly 50% being singletons. The rearrangement uses TRBV9 and TRBJ1-6, with 7 bases identical to TRBD1. The sample taken for sequencing was sorted CD4+, CD8+, or CD8+CD57+ T cells (not recorded which) from PBMCs. The receptor comes from a human donor in good health, serving as a control. In DNA, the CDR3 is TGTGCCAGCAGCGTAGGGGACAGAAGCTCCTATAATTCACCCCTCCACTTT. It specifies CASSVGDRSSYNSPLHF.